Below are 28 T cell receptor beta chains sequenced from a single sample in a study of molecular identifiers for immune sequencing clone quantification. Each CDR3 protein is one row after TCRdb ran MiXCR on the PCR reads. Of over 300,000 distinct CDR3 sequences in the sample, over 20% were seen once. Input material: naive CD8+ T cells from blood, with Jurkat cell RNA spiked in. The subset: FACS-sorted CD8+CD4-CCR7+CD45RA+ naive T cells. Every receptor here comes from a human donor in good health. Some libraries in this study had Jurkat cell RNA spiked in.

Regarding this clonotype: A much larger clone sits a single nucleotide away, making a read error possible. The V gene is TRBV7-9, the J gene TRBJ2-3, with a tentative D call TRBD1 (6 bases). Deletions cut 1 base from V and 1 base from J, with 12 bases between. Germline values: CDR1 SEHNR, CDR2 FQNEAQ (reference sequence). The CDR3 sequence is 16 residues long. CDR3 in DNA: TGTGCCAGCAGCTTAGGGACAGTAGCCCGCACAGATACGCAGTATTTT. Its translation is CASSLGTVARTDTQYF.

This clonotype showed up just a few times. This chain connects TRBV27 to TRBJ2-7; TRBD1 agrees at 11 bases. Per the germline V gene, CDR1 is MNHEY and CDR2 is SMNVEV (reference sequence). This CDR3 contains 15 residues. After removal of 3 bases from V and 7 bases from J, the junction contained 8 bases not matched to a gene. The CDR3 sequence is CASSFVGQGGGEQYF. The CDR3 DNA follows: TGTGCCAGCAGTTTCGTGGGACAGGGGGGCGGAGAGCAGTACTTC.

In this sample, this clonotype turned up a few times. The CDR3 region has the DNA TGTGCCAGCAGTTTCTACCAGGGGTCAACCTACGAGCAGTACTTC. It codes for CASSFYQGSTYEQYF. The chain is built from TRBV6-1 and TRBJ2-7; D perhaps matches TRBD1 (6 bases). In germline, CDR1 is MNHNS, CDR2 SASEGT. The V end lost 5 bases, the J end lost 2 bases, and 16 bases lay between the germline ends. CDR3 length: 15 residues.

This clonotype was recorded a few times. The chain couples TRBV7-9 to TRBJ1-2; D is unresolved. This CDR3 has 14 residues. CDR1 is SEHNR and CDR2 is FQNEAQ in the germline V gene (reference sequence). The V end was cut by 5 bases, the J end by 0 bases, with 10 bases between. The CDR3 DNA follows: TGTGCCAGCAGCGAACAGCCTACTAACTATGGCTACACCTTC. Translated: CASSEQPTNYGYTF.

This clonotype was found many times. The V call is TRBV4-2, the J call TRBJ2-7, with 7 nucleotides matching TRBD1. CDR1 is LGHNA, CDR2 YNFKEQ, per germline. Trimming cost V 0 bases and J 2 bases; bases outside gene matches: 7. CDR3 length: 16 residues. This CDR3 reads CASSQDLGTAPYEQYF. CDR3 bases: TGTGCCAGCAGCCAAGATCTCGGGACAGCACCCTACGAGCAGTACTTC.

The table lists this clonotype with a few counts. DNA for the CDR3: TGTGCCAGCAGCTTCGGGCCCCGAGGCCACAATGAGCAGTTCTTC. Its protein is CASSFGPRGHNEQFF. The chain is built from TRBV7-9 and TRBJ2-1; D uncertain. The V gene's germline CDR1 is SEHNR and CDR2 FQNEAQ (reference sequence). Trimming stripped 3 bases from V and 5 bases from J, with 14 bases between. The CDR3 totals 15 residues.

This clonotype was detected a few times. This chain connects TRBV4-1 to TRBJ1-1, with D perhaps matching TRBD1 (5 bases). CDR1 and CDR2 (germline): MGHRA, YSYEKL. There are 14 residues in the CDR3. V gave up 4 bases and J gave up 2 bases, with 11 bases separating them. Here the CDR3 reads CASSLGTFNTEAFF. The CDR3 DNA reads as TGCGCCAGCAGCCTGGGGACCTTCAACACTGAAGCTTTCTTT.

This clonotype has just a few counts. The chain has TRBV20-1 and TRBJ1-4; 12 positions agree with TRBD1. CDR3 length equals 18 residues. CDR1 is DFQATT and CDR2 is SNEGSKA in the germline V gene (reference sequence). The V and J ends lost 1 base and 2 bases, in that order; junction bases with no gene match: 8. The CDR3 DNA sequence: TGCAGTGCTAGAGGGGACAGGGGGCGAACCGGCACTAATGAAAAACTGTTTTTT. Translating it yields CSARGDRGRTGTNEKLFF.

This clonotype has ten or more counts. The chain carries TRBV27 and TRBJ2-3; 11 bases match TRBD2. The CDR3 consists of 17 residues. Trimming cost V 5 bases and J 2 bases; bases outside gene matches: 9. In germline, CDR1 is MNHEY, CDR2 SMNVEV (reference sequence). The CDR3 nucleotides are TGTGCCAGCAGTCCCCTCTTAGCGGGAGGGGTCACAGATACGCAGTATTTT. Translating gives CASSPLLAGGVTDTQYF.

This clonotype was detected ten times or more. This chain connects TRBV5-6 to TRBJ1-1; D possibly corresponds to TRBD1 (6 bases). This CDR3 spans 15 amino acids. Germline assignment: CDR1 SGHDT and CDR2 YYEEEE. V gave up 0 bases and J gave up 0 bases, with 9 bases separating them. The chain's CDR3 is CASSLVPGVNTEAFF. CDR3 bases: TGTGCCAGCAGCTTGGTTCCAGGGGTGAACACTGAAGCTTTCTTT.

This clonotype was seen only a few times. This sequence joins TRBV20-1 and TRBJ1-1; TRBD1 is a possible D gene (5 bases). The CDR3 is made up of 14 amino acids. The germline gives CDR1 DFQATT, CDR2 SNEGSKA (reference sequence). V dropped 6 bases and J dropped 5 bases, with 19 bases sitting between them. The CDR3 is CSASWTPMGTEAFF. CDR3 sequence (DNA): TGCAGTGCCTCTTGGACACCGATGGGTACTGAAGCTTTCTTT.

The chain has TRBV7-6 and TRBJ2-1; D unresolved. Germline CDR1 reads SGHVS; CDR2 reads FNYEAQ. Trimming left V 3 bases short and J 7 bases short, with 7 bases between. This CDR3 comprises 12 residues. The CDR3 reads CASSLARNEQFF. The CDR3 DNA reads as TGTGCCAGCAGCTTGGCGAGAAATGAGCAGTTCTTC.

The gene calls are TRBV4-1 and TRBJ2-7; D is perhaps TRBD1 (5 bases). V dropped 4 bases and J dropped 6 bases, with 16 bases sitting between them. Looked up from germline, CDR1 is MGHRA and CDR2 is YSYEKL. This CDR3 has 14 amino acids. The CDR3 sequence: CASSLRQWAVEQYF. CDR3 in DNA: TGCGCCAGCAGCCTCAGACAGTGGGCGGTCGAGCAGTACTTC.

This sequence joins TRBV7-9 and TRBJ2-7; 10 positions agree with TRBD1. Losses at the gene ends were 5 bases for V and 0 bases for J; bases not matched to a gene: 19. The CDR3 is 20 amino acids. CDR1 is SEHNR and CDR2 is FQNEAQ in the germline V gene (reference sequence). Here the CDR3 reads CASSPRMGQGHYSNSYEQYF. The CDR3 nucleotides are TGTGCCAGCAGCCCGAGGATGGGACAGGGGCATTATTCTAACTCCTACGAGCAGTACTTC.

This clonotype was seen many times. The rearrangement links TRBV4-1 to TRBJ1-1; D call uncertain. Trimming pared 1 base from V and 0 bases from J, leaving 9 bases between. The V gene's germline CDR1 is MGHRA and CDR2 YSYEKL. The CDR3 is 15 amino acids. For the CDR3, the DNA is TGCGCCAGCAGCCAAGCGCCCCTGGTGAACACTGAAGCTTTCTTT. The encoded protein is CASSQAPLVNTEAFF.

In regard to this clonotype: Lacking the conserved final phenylalanine or tryptophan, this CDR3 likely reflects a read error. This chain joins TRBV6-8 and TRBJ2-2; D is possibly TRBD2 (5 bases). V shed 8 bases and J shed 3 bases, with 16 bases lying between them. Germline assignment: CDR1 MNHGY and CDR2 SAAAGT. The CDR3 totals 15 residues. The CDR3, as DNA: TGTGCCAGCTCCCGAAGCAGGAGGTACACCGGGGAGCTGTTTTCT. It yields the protein CASSRSRRYTGELFS.

J is TRBJ2-3 and V is TRBV27, with 8 bases lining up with TRBD2. V trimming: 2 bases; J trimming: 6 bases; junction bases outside the gene matches: 1. Germline CDR1 is MNHEY and CDR2 is SMNVEV (reference sequence). CDR3 size: 13 residues. This CDR3 is CASSLTSGDTQYF. CDR3 in DNA: TGTGCCAGCAGTTTAACTAGCGGTGATACGCAGTATTTT.

This clonotype was counted between two and nine times. DNA for the CDR3: TGTGCCAGCAGTGATCCGGGACTAGCGGGGGGCCCGTACACAGATACGCAGTATTTT. Amino acids: CASSDPGLAGGPYTDTQYF. The V call is TRBV6-1, the J call TRBJ2-3, with TRBD2 matching 15 bases. V shed 3 bases, J shed 2 bases, and the junction held 9 bases outside the gene matches. The CDR3 has 19 amino acids. Germline CDR1 reads MNHNS; CDR2 reads SASEGT.

The chain joins TRBV6-2 or TRBV6-3 to TRBJ2-3, with 11 bases identical to TRBD2. In germline, CDR1 is MNHEY, CDR2 SVGEGT. V dropped 7 bases and J dropped 6; count of bases not matched to a gene: 9. There are 15 residues in the CDR3. The CDR3 nucleotides are TGTGCCAGCACTTTTACTAGCGGGGGTCCCGATACGCAGTATTTT. Translation: CASTFTSGGPDTQYF.

This clonotype appeared many times. CDR3 DNA sequence: TGTGCCAGTACCCCTGCGACTAGAGGTGTAACCATTCAGTACTTC. Encoded protein: CASTPATRGVTIQYF. V and J are TRBV19 and TRBJ2-4; a weak D match, TRBD2 (6 bases). The CDR3 contains 15 residues. Between the trimmed V and J ends, which lost 7 bases and 9 bases, there was a span of 22 bases. CDR1 and CDR2 from the germline V gene are LNHDA and SQIVND (reference sequence).

This clonotype was counted ten times or more. The chain employs TRBV7-2 and TRBJ1-2; D gene ambiguous. V dropped 1 base and J dropped 4 bases, with 19 bases sitting between them. The CDR3 contains 17 residues. Germline V CDR1 and CDR2: SGHTA, FQGNSA. CDR3 sequence reads: CASSLDIPVGRAYGYTF. The CDR3 DNA reads TGTGCCAGCAGCTTAGACATTCCTGTAGGGAGGGCCTATGGCTACACCTTC.

The chain carries TRBV4-3 and TRBJ2-3; TRBD2 agrees at 8 bases. V lost 3 bases, J lost 2 bases, and 7 bases stayed unmatched. CDR1 and CDR2 (germline): LGHNA, YSLEER. CDR3 length: 16 amino acids. The CDR3 loop reads CASSQERGGLTDTQYF. The CDR3 DNA follows: TGCGCCAGCAGCCAGGAACGGGGGGGCCTCACAGATACGCAGTATTTT.

Worth noting for this clonotype: This sequence may be a read error, since a much larger clone differs from it by one base. The chain employs TRBV29-1 and TRBJ2-2, with 9 positions matching TRBD2. The germline V gene has CDR1 SQVTM and CDR2 ANQGSEA. This CDR3 contains 14 residues. CDR3 sequence: CSVAGGRNTGELSF. CDR3 coding DNA: TGCAGCGTGGCGGGGGGGCGAAACACCGGGGAGCTGTCTTTT.

This clonotype was counted ten times or more. The chain uses TRBV7-9 and TRBJ2-5; 10 positions match TRBD2. J lost 5 bases, V lost 5 bases, and 11 bases had no gene match. The V gene's germline CDR1 is SEHNR and CDR2 FQNEAQ (reference sequence). CDR3 length equals 16 residues. CDR3 sequence (DNA): TGTGCCAGCAGCCCGAGTGCTAGCGGGAGAAAGGAGACCCAGTACTTC. Its translation is CASSPSASGRKETQYF.

About this clonotype itself: With a much larger clone just one base away, this may be a read error. This chain links TRBV7-9 with TRBJ2-2; TRBD1 matches at 7 bases. Germline V gene sequence: CDR1 SEHNR, CDR2 FQNEAQ (reference sequence). The CDR3 is 16 residues long. As DNA, the CDR3 is TGTGCCAGCAGCTTGAGGGACAGACCCCAGCCCGGGGAGCTGCTTTTT. Its protein product is CASSLRDRPQPGELLF.

As for this clonotype: The junction departs from the called germline gene at one end, perhaps through a read error. The rearrangement links TRBV5-4 to TRBJ1-1; D remains ambiguous. Germline assignment: CDR1 SGHNT and CDR2 YYREEE (reference sequence). There are 12 residues in the CDR3. CDR3 sequence (DNA): TGTGCCGGATACGACATGAACATTGAAGCTTTCTTT. It codes for CAGYDMNIEAFF. Filled out from reference TRBV5-4 and TRBJ1-1, the complete variable domain reads ETGVTQSPTHLIKTRGQQVTLRCSSQSGHNTVSWYQQALGQGPQFIFQYYREEENGRGNFPPRFSGLQFPNYSSELNVNALELDDSALYLCAGYDMNIEAFFGQGTRLTVV.

V is TRBV30 and J is TRBJ1-1; tentative D call: TRBD1 (5 bases). The V end was cut by 4 bases, the J end by 4 bases, with 10 bases between. Germline V CDR1 and CDR2: GTSNPN, SVGIG (reference sequence). The CDR3 totals 12 residues. CDR3 DNA: TGTGCCTGGAATCTCCAGGGCACTGAAGCTTTCTTT. Amino acid sequence: CAWNLQGTEAFF.

V usage is TRBV27 and J usage is TRBJ1-3, with TRBD1 identical over 8 bases. Trimming cost V 6 bases and J 2 bases; bases outside gene matches: 3. CDR1 is MNHEY, CDR2 SMNVEV, per germline (reference sequence). The CDR3 loop spans 14 amino acids. CDR3 sequence (DNA): TGTGCCAGCAGCACGACAGGGGCTGGAAACACCATATATTTT. This encodes CASSTTGAGNTIYF.